The 19 T cell receptor beta chains in this list originate from one sample, sequenced in a study of blood T cell repertoires in COVID-19. The method was immunoSEQ multiplex PCR; TCRdb's version includes in-frame clones alone and lacks a portion of them. The sample has around 87,000 clones; about 90% are singletons. Sequenced material: peripheral blood. Receptors originate from a human donor with active COVID-19. The donor label of this sample is uncertain.

The chain uses TRBV7-2 and TRBJ2-1; the match to TRBD1 covers 7 bases. V dropped 5 bases and J dropped 0; count of bases not matched to a gene: 7. From germline, CDR1 is SGHTA and CDR2 FQGNSA. This CDR3 region has 16 residues. CDR3 residues: CASSPWTGSSYNEQFF. For the CDR3, the DNA is TGTGCCAGCAGCCCCTGGACAGGTAGCTCCTACAATGAGCAGTTCTTC.

A single count supports this clone. DNA of the CDR3: TGTGCCAGCAGTTACGAGCGGGGAACCCTCGGTGAAAAACTGTTTTTT. As protein: CASSYERGTLGEKLFF. V is TRBV6-2 or TRBV6-3 and J is TRBJ1-4; unclear D gene. This CDR3 has 16 residues. Trimming stripped 2 bases from V and 7 bases from J, with 17 bases between. Germline CDR1 MNHEY, CDR2 SVGEGT.

The DNA of the CDR3 is TGTGCCAGCAGCCGGGTGGGGGGAGGAGAGACCCAGTACTTC. Amino acids: CASSRVGGGETQYF. The genes are TRBV5-6 and TRBJ2-5, with a possible D match to TRBD2 (6 bases). CDR3 length: 14 amino acids. Per the germline V gene, CDR1 is SGHDT and CDR2 is YYEEEE. Deletions cut 4 bases from V and 4 bases from J, with 14 bases between.

The chain employs TRBV30 and TRBJ1-1; D is undetermined. The V and J ends lost 2 bases and 0 bases respectively, with 10 bases between them. This CDR3 comprises 14 residues. The germline V gene encodes CDR1 GTSNPN and CDR2 SVGIG (reference sequence). The CDR3 DNA follows: TGTGCCTGGAGTAATCCATCCATGAACACTGAAGCTTTCTTT. This sequence encodes CAWSNPSMNTEAFF.

The V and J genes are TRBV28 and TRBJ1-4; TRBD1 might be the D (5 bases). CDR1 is MDHEN and CDR2 is SYDVKM in the germline V gene. V shed 0 bases and J shed 5 bases, with 10 bases lying between them. This CDR3 contains 15 residues. Written as DNA, the CDR3 is TGTGCCAGCAGTTTATGGCAGGGAGGGAATGAAAAACTGTTTTTT. It specifies CASSLWQGGNEKLFF. Together with reference TRBV28 and TRBJ1-4, the CDR3 gives the full variable domain: DVKVTQSSRYLVKRTGEKVFLECVQDMDHENMFWYRQDPGLGLRLIYFSYDVKMKEKGDIPEGYSVSREKKERFSLILESASTNQTSMYLCASSLWQGGNEKLFFGSGTQLSVL.

The V gene is TRBV6-6, the J gene TRBJ1-1; 9 bases align to TRBD1. CDR1 is MNHNY and CDR2 is SVGAGI in the germline V gene (reference sequence). The junction had 16 bases not matched to a gene; V was cut back by 5 bases and J by 3 bases. The CDR3 spans 18 residues. The CDR3 protein is CASSRLYTGGAGDTEAFF. The CDR3 DNA sequence: TGTGCCAGCAGTCGATTATACACAGGGGGCGCGGGGGACACTGAAGCTTTCTTT.

The chain carries TRBV7-2 and TRBJ2-4; TRBD1 aligns across 8 bases. V lost 5 bases to trimming and J lost 0 bases; unmatched junction nucleotides: 6. CDR3 size: 16 residues. Per germline, CDR1 SGHTA and CDR2 FQGNSA. CDR3 nucleotides: TGTGCCAGCAGCCTACAGGGGGTTCTAGCCAAAAACATTCAGTACTTC. Its translation is CASSLQGVLAKNIQYF. Supplemented by reference TRBV7-2 and TRBJ2-4, the full variable domain reads GAGVSQSPSNKVTEKGKDVELRCDPISGHTALYWYRQSLGQGLEFLIYFQGNSAPDKSGLPSDRFSAERTGGSVSTLTIQRTQQEDSAVYLCASSLQGVLAKNIQYFGAGTRLSVL.

CDR3 residues: CASSWGLAGGPVHNEQFF. In DNA form, the CDR3 reads TGTGCCAGCAGCTGGGGACTAGCGGGGGGGCCTGTCCACAATGAGCAGTTCTTC. The chain couples TRBV3-1 (or the pseudogene TRBV3-2) to TRBJ2-1; 16 bases match TRBD2. Germline CDR1 and CDR2: LGHDT and YNNKEL (reference sequence). The CDR3 extends over 18 amino acids. J lost 5 bases, V lost 5 bases, and 9 bases had no gene match.

V usage is TRBV6-6 and J usage is TRBJ2-7, with a weak D call TRBD1 (5 bases). This CDR3 comprises 13 residues. Per germline, CDR1 MNHNY and CDR2 SVGAGI (reference sequence). Trimming removed 6 bases from V and 4 bases from J, with 13 bases in between. CDR3 sequence: CASSPHGAYEQYF. CDR3 in DNA: TGTGCCAGCAGCCCGCATGGGGCTTACGAGCAGTACTTC.

The CDR3, as DNA: TGTGCCTGGAACCGGGACAGTGATTCACCCCTCCACTTT. Translating gives CAWNRDSDSPLHF. The gene calls are TRBV30 and TRBJ1-6; TRBD1 matches at 7 bases. Losses at the gene ends were 4 bases for V and 8 bases for J; bases not matched to a gene: 5. Germline CDR1 and CDR2: GTSNPN and SVGIG (reference sequence). The CDR3 is made up of 13 amino acids.

The V call is TRBV27, the J call TRBJ2-5; 9 bases are shared with TRBD1. V shed 6 bases and J 2 bases; nucleotides not matched to a gene: 7. The V gene's germline CDR1 is MNHEY and CDR2 SMNVEV (reference sequence). CDR3 size: 15 residues. CDR3 coding DNA: TGTGCCAGCAGCACAGACAGGGGGAGTCAAGAGACCCAGTACTTC. Amino acids: CASSTDRGSQETQYF.

Notes on this clone: The same CDR3 arises from other DNA sequences in this sample as well. The chain links TRBV4-3 to TRBJ2-1; D unresolved. V was trimmed by 0 bases and J by 1 base, leaving 10 bases between them. Germline CDR1 reads LGHNA; CDR2 reads YSLEER. This CDR3 region has 16 residues. The chain's CDR3 is CASSQEATVSYNEQFF. The CDR3 DNA reads as TGCGCCAGCAGCCAAGAGGCTACAGTTTCCTACAATGAGCAGTTCTTC.

The gene calls are TRBV19 and TRBJ1-2; D is perhaps TRBD1 (6 bases). This CDR3 spans 16 amino acids. Trimming stripped 5 bases from V and 5 bases from J, with 21 bases between. In germline, CDR1 is LNHDA, CDR2 SQIVND (reference sequence). The CDR3 loop reads CASSPRDIPHEYGYTF. The CDR3 nucleotides read TGTGCCAGTAGTCCCCGGGACATTCCCCATGAATATGGCTACACCTTC.

This chain links TRBV29-1 with TRBJ2-3; 9 nucleotides agree with TRBD1. The CDR3 has 15 residues. J lost 1 base, V lost 7 bases, and 9 bases had no gene match. The V gene's germline CDR1 is SQVTM and CDR2 ANQGSEA. CDR3 residues: CSGRTGGSGTDTQYF. CDR3 nucleotide sequence: TGCAGCGGCCGAACAGGGGGCTCGGGCACAGATACGCAGTATTTT.

The V gene is TRBV4-3, the J gene TRBJ1-1; TRBD1 aligns across 8 bases. Trimming at V came to 3 bases and at J to 1 base, leaving 1 base not matched to a gene. Germline CDR1 and CDR2: LGHNA and YSLEER. The CDR3 is 14 amino acids. CDR3 in amino acids: CASSQDRANTEAFF. CDR3 sequence (DNA): TGCGCCAGCAGCCAGGACAGGGCGAACACTGAAGCTTTCTTT.

The rearrangement joins TRBV7-3 to TRBJ1-2, with 8 bases matching TRBD1. Germline values: CDR1 SGHTA, CDR2 FQGTGA. With 5 bases clipped from V and 8 bases from J, the junction kept 13 bases outside the gene matches. The CDR3 runs 15 residues. CDR3 in amino acids: CASSPTRTGQGGYTF. CDR3 sequence (DNA): TGTGCCAGCAGCCCTACACGGACAGGGCAGGGCGGCTACACCTTC.

The chain combines TRBV5-5 with TRBJ1-2; unclear D gene. CDR3 length: 13 amino acids. Germline CDR1 and CDR2: SGHKS and YYEKEE (reference sequence). Trimming shortened V by 3 bases and J by 3 bases, and 9 bases separated the two germline ends. The CDR3 loop reads CASSSGGDYGYTF. In DNA, the CDR3 is TGTGCCAGCAGCTCCGGAGGAGACTATGGCTACACCTTC.

The chain recombines TRBV19 with TRBJ1-1; the D gene is possibly TRBD1 (6 bases). Trimming removed 5 bases at V and 0 bases at J, with 10 bases between. Per the germline V gene, CDR1 is LNHDA and CDR2 is SQIVND (reference sequence). The CDR3 totals 14 residues. CDR3 bases: TGTGCCAGTAGTTTTCAGGGGCTGAACACTGAAGCTTTCTTT. It is translated as CASSFQGLNTEAFF.

J is TRBJ1-1 and V is TRBV28; D remains unclear. The germline V gene has CDR1 MDHEN and CDR2 SYDVKM. There are 14 residues in the CDR3. The V end lost 5 bases, the J end lost 3 bases, and 13 bases lay between the germline ends. The CDR3 region has the DNA TGTGCCAGCAGTGTAGCGGGTTTTGACACTGAAGCTTTCTTT. Residues: CASSVAGFDTEAFF.